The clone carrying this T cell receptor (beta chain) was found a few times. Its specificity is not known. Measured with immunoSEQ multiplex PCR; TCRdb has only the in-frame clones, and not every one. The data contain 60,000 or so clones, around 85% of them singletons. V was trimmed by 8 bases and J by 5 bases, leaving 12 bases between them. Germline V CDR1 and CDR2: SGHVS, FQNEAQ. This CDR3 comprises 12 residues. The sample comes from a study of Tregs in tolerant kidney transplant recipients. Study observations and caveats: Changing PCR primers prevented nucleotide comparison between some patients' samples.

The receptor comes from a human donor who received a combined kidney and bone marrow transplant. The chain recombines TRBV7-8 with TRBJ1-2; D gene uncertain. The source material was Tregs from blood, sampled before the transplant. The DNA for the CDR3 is TGTGCCAGCGGAAGACCGCAATATGGCTACACCTTC. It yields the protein CASGRPQYGYTF.